These T cell receptor beta chains were read from a single sample in a study of OX40 agonist ivuxolimab in advanced cancers. Measured with immunoSEQ multiplex PCR; TCRdb has only the in-frame clones, and not every one. The table records about 18,000 clones, roughly 73% of them present only once. Specimen: CD4+ or CD8+ T cells sorted from blood, collected in a trial of the OX40 agonist ivuxolimab. The source is an adult with an advanced solid tumor such as melanoma, head and neck, liver or kidney cancer. CDR3s include the opening cysteine and the closing phenylalanine or tryptophan. D genes are given only for firm matches. Clone size is given for some rows only: seen once, a few or many times, or a class if the clone is expanded.

D	J	V	size	CDR3	DNA
.	TRBJ1-3	TRBV6-5	.	CASSEGSGNTIYF	TGTGCCAGCAGTGAGGGATCTGGAAACACCATATATTTT
.	TRBJ2-1	TRBV20-1	.	CSGEWYNEQFF	TGCAGTGGTGAATGGTACAATGAGCAGTTCTTC
TRBD1	TRBJ2-2	TRBV27	few	CASSLTTGTGDTGELFF	TGTGCCAGCAGTTTGACAACCGGGACAGGTGACACCGGGGAGCTGTTTTTT
TRBD2	TRBJ2-7	TRBV5-6	.	CASTGGEYEQYF	TGTGCCAGCACGGGAGGGGAGTACGAGCAGTACTTC
TRBD1	TRBJ1-5	TRBV15	few	CATSSRQGYNNQPQHF	TGTGCCACCAGCAGTCGACAGGGGTACAATAATCAGCCCCAGCATTTT
TRBD2	TRBJ2-1	TRBV4-1	.	CASSQDRAGESSYNEQFF	TGCGCCAGCAGCCAAGACAGGGCGGGGGAAAGCTCCTACAATGAGCAGTTCTTC
.	TRBJ2-1	TRBV11-2	.	CASSLASGDMIQFF	TGTGCCAGCAGCTTAGCATCGGGAGATATGATTCAGTTCTTC
TRBD2	TRBJ2-7	TRBV4-2	.	CASSPRGGEFYEQYF	TGTGCCAGCAGCCCTCGGGGGGGGGAGTTCTACGAGCAGTACTTC
.	TRBJ2-3	TRBV5-1	few	CASTATDTQYF	TGCGCCAGCACGGCCACAGATACGCAGTATTTT
TRBD2	TRBJ2-7	TRBV7-2	once	CASSEGLAVTYEQYF	TGTGCCAGCAGCGAAGGACTAGCGGTGACCTACGAGCAGTACTTC
TRBD1	TRBJ1-5	TRBV28	.	CASSSSTQGDSNQPQHF	TGTGCCAGCAGTTCCTCTACTCAGGGGGATAGCAATCAGCCCCAGCATTTT
.	TRBJ1-1	TRBV28	.	CASRSYTEAFF	TGTGCCAGCAGATCTTACACTGAAGCTTTCTTT
TRBD2	TRBJ2-7	TRBV27	.	CASKLAGGPTYEQYF	TGTGCCAGCAAACTAGCGGGAGGGCCCACCTACGAGCAGTACTTC
.	TRBJ2-7	TRBV11-2	.	CASSLSYGEPYEQYF	TGTGCCAGCAGCTTATCTTACGGGGAGCCCTACGAGCAGTACTTC
.	TRBJ2-3	TRBV25-1	.	CASSDPRTLTDTQYF	TGTGCCAGCAGTGACCCTCGGACCCTCACAGATACGCAGTATTTT
.	TRBJ2-7	TRBV2	.	CASSEPGRVGEQYF	TGTGCCAGCAGTGAACCGGGGCGGGTAGGTGAGCAGTACTTC
TRBD1	TRBJ1-5	TRBV28	.	CASSLQGGLGPQHF	TGTGCCAGCAGTTTACAGGGGGGATTAGGGCCCCAGCATTTT